A selection of T cell receptor beta chains follows, all from one sample in a study of T cell responses to AZD1222 COVID-19 vaccine. Clones were sequenced by immunoSEQ multiplex PCR, and TCRdb holds only the in-frame ones, with some missing. The repertoire holds approximately 150,000 clones, 89% seen once, with roughly 1.5% in the top ten. This material consisted of peripheral blood, taken 28 days after the second AZD1222 dose. The origin of the receptors is an adult who received the AZD1222 COVID-19 vaccine. The CDR3 runs from the conserved cysteine through the conserved F or W. A D gene is named only where the DNA matches it firmly. Clone size, where shown, is once, few, many, or a class for clones that have expanded.

TRBJ1-1 | TRBV11-2 | NA | TRBD1 | CASSLVWRTGPKGAFF | TGTGCCAGCAGCTTAGTTTGGAGGACAGGACCGAAGGGGGCTTTCTTT
TRBJ2-7 | TRBV4-1 | NA | NA | CASSQVGADDPYEQYF | TGCGCCAGCAGCCAAGTGGGGGCAGATGATCCATACGAGCAGTACTTC
TRBJ1-5 | TRBV24-1 | once | TRBD1 | CATSGDPAGTGGRGSNVAQHF | TGTGCCACCAGTGGGGATCCAGCCGGGACAGGGGGACGGGGCAGCAACGTGGCCCAGCATTTT
TRBJ2-1 | TRBV20-1 | NA | TRBD2 | CSASLLASGGQFF | TGCAGTGCTAGTCTGCTCGCTAGCGGCGGGCAGTTCTTC
TRBJ1-2 | TRBV19 | once | NA | CASSIDRQSDGYTF | TGTGCCAGTAGTATAGATCGACAAAGCGATGGCTACACCTTC
TRBJ1-6 | TRBV7-2 | NA | NA | CASSGRGVNSPLHF | TGTGCCAGTAGCGGGAGGGGGGTTAATTCACCCCTCCACTTT
TRBJ2-1 | TRBV7-8 | once | NA | CASSLAQYEATEQFF | TGTGCCAGCAGCTTAGCGCAGTATGAAGCTACTGAGCAGTTCTTC
TRBJ2-6 | TRBV4-3 | NA | NA | CASSQASGSGANVLTF | TGCGCCAGCAGCCAAGCCTCCGGGTCTGGGGCCAACGTCCTGACTTTC
TRBJ1-2 | TRBV4-1 | NA | NA | CASSQDGRYGYTF | TGCGCCAGCAGCCAAGATGGCAGGTATGGCTACACCTTC
TRBJ1-1 | TRBV29-1 | NA | NA | CSTQISQRGEAFF | TGCAGCACCCAAATCTCGCAGAGGGGAGAAGCTTTCTTT
TRBJ1-6 | TRBV7-2 | NA | NA | CASSLVGTGNSPLHF | TGTGCCAGCAGCTTAGTAGGGACCGGCAATTCACCCCTCCACTTT
TRBJ1-1 | TRBV7-9 | NA | NA | CASSLFGSGENTEAFF | TGTGCCAGCAGCTTATTCGGTTCCGGGGAGAACACTGAAGCTTTCTTT
TRBJ2-7 | TRBV4-3 | once | NA | CASSQDPGIAYEQYF | TGCGCCAGCAGCCAAGATCCAGGGATAGCCTACGAGCAGTACTTC
TRBJ1-2 | TRBV30 | few | NA | CAWTAGFYGYTF | TGTGCCTGGACCGCGGGGTTCTATGGCTACACCTTC
TRBJ1-1 | TRBV18 | NA | NA | CASSPGPLSSTEAFF | TGTGCCAGCTCGCCAGGGCCCCTTTCTAGCACTGAAGCTTTCTTT
TRBJ2-1 | TRBV29-1 | NA | TRBD2 | CSVEDSGIGYNEQFF | TGCAGCGTTGAGGATAGCGGGATTGGGTACAATGAGCAGTTCTTC
TRBJ1-5 | TRBV24-1 | NA | NA | CATSVGFGNQPQHF | TGTGCCACCAGTGTGGGGTTTGGCAATCAGCCCCAGCATTTT
TRBJ1-4 | TRBV7-2 | NA | NA | CASSLKQGRSEKLFF | TGTGCCAGCAGCTTAAAACAGGGACGTTCTGAAAAACTGTTTTTT
TRBJ1-2 | TRBV4-3 | NA | NA | CASSQEVGSTNYGYTF | TGCGCCAGCAGCCAAGAGGTAGGGTCCACTAACTATGGCTACACCTTC
TRBJ1-1 | TRBV27 | NA | NA | CASSLWGAGYSTEAFF | TGTGCCAGCAGTTTATGGGGGGCAGGGTATAGCACTGAAGCTTTCTTT
TRBJ2-7 | TRBV11-3 | NA | NA | CASSHGASTYEQYF | TGTGCCAGCAGTCACGGGGCCAGCACCTACGAGCAGTACTTC
TRBJ1-1 | TRBV9 | NA | TRBD1 | CASSVGGTGGALNTEAFF | TGTGCCAGCAGCGTAGGGGGTACAGGGGGCGCGCTGAACACTGAAGCTTTCTTT
TRBJ2-6 | TRBV9 | NA | NA | CASSLDGGLSGANVLTF | TGTGCCAGCAGCCTAGATGGGGGATTGAGTGGGGCCAACGTCCTGACTTTC
TRBJ1-5 | TRBV30 | few | NA | CALDGGSGQPQHF | TGTGCCCTAGATGGGGGCAGCGGTCAGCCCCAGCATTTT
TRBJ2-7 | TRBV9 | NA | NA | CASSVEGHSAYEQYF | TGTGCCAGCAGCGTAGAGGGACATTCTGCCTACGAGCAGTACTTC